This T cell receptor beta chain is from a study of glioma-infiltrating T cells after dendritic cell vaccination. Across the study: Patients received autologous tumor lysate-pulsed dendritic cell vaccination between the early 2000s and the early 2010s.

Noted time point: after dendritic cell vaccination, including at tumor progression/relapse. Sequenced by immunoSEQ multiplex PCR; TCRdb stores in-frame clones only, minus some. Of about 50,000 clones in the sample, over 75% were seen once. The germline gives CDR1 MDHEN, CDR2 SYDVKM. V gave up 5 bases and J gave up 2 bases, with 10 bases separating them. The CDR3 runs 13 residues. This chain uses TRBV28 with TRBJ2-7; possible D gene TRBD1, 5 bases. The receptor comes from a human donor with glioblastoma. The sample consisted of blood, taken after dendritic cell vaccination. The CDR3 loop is CASSKRQPYEQYF. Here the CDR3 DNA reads TGTGCCAGCAGTAAACGACAGCCCTACGAGCAGTACTTC. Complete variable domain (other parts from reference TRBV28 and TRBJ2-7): DVKVTQSSRYLVKRTGEKVFLECVQDMDHENMFWYRQDPGLGLRLIYFSYDVKMKEKGDIPEGYSVSREKKERFSLILESASTNQTSMYLCASSKRQPYEQYFGPGTRLTVT.